The source of this T cell receptor (beta chain) is a study of blood T cell repertoires in COVID-19. Study as a whole: PBMCs, B-cell-depleted T cells, or T cells provided the cDNA or gDNA that made up the material.

Germline CDR1 SNHLY, CDR2 FYNNEI. This CDR3 comprises 16 residues. The V gene lost 0 bases and the J gene lost 1 base, with 12 bases spanning the gap. Libraries were prepared by immunoSEQ multiplex PCR; TCRdb keeps only in-frame clonotypes and omits some of them. The table shows 250,000 to 350,000 clones, with roughly 90% occurring only once. This receptor was taken from a woman in her 70s with COVID-19, enrolled during active disease. The V gene is TRBV2, the J gene TRBJ1-1; D is unclear. Input material: peripheral blood. CDR3 coding DNA: TGTGCCAGCAGTGAAGCGCTTATGGTCGGGAACACTGAAGCTTTCTTT. The encoded protein is CASSEALMVGNTEAFF.